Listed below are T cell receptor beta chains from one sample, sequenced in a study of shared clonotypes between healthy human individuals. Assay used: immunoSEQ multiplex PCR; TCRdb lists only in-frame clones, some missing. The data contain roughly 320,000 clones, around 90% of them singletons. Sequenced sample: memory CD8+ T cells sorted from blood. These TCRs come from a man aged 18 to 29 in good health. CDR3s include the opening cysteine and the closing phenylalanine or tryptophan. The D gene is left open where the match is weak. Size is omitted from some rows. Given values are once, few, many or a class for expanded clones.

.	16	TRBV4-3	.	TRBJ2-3	TGCGCCAGCAGCCAAGATTCCGTAGCGGGCACAGATACGCAGTATTTT	CASSQDSVAGTDTQYF
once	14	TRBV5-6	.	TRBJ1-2	TGTGCCAGCAGCTTTTTGGGGGCTGTAGGTGGCTACACCTTC	CASSFLGAVGGYTF
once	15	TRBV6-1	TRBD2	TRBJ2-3	TGTGCCAGCACCTGGGGAGCGGGAGGGCCGGATACGCAGTATTTT	CASTWGAGGPDTQYF
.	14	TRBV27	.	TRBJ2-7	TGTGCCAGCAGTTTATCTGGCCAGCTATACGAGCAGTACTTC	CASSLSGQLYEQYF
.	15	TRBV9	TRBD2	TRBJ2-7	TGTGCCAGCAGCGTAGCTGCTAGCGGGAGCTACGAGCAGTACTTC	CASSVAASGSYEQYF
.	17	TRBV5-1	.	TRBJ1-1	TGCGCCAGCAGCTTGGAAGGGGGGCCATTCTGGAACACTGAAGCTTTCTTT	CASSLEGGPFWNTEAFF
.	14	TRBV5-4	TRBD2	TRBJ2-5	TGTGCCAGCAGCCCCGGCGGGGGAGCAGAGACCCAGTACTTC	CASSPGGGAETQYF
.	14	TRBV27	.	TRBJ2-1	TGTGCCAGCGCCCCCGGGGACTCCTACAATGAGCAGTTCTTC	CASAPGDSYNEQFF
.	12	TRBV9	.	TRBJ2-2	TGTGCCAGCAGCGTAGTGACCGGGGAGCTGTTTTTT	CASSVVTGELFF
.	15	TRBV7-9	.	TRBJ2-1	TGTGCCAGCAGCCCCCCGGGGGCCTCTTACAATGAGCAGTTCTTC	CASSPPGASYNEQFF
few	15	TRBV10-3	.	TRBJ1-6	TGTGCCATCAGTGACGACAGAAACTGGAATTCACCCCTCCACTTT	CAISDDRNWNSPLHF
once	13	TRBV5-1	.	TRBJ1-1	TGCGCCAGCAGCTTTGGGGGAGGCACTGAAGCTTTCTTT	CASSFGGGTEAFF
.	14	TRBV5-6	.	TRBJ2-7	TGTGCCAGCAGCTTGAGGGACATCCCTTTGGAGCAGTACTTC	CASSLRDIPLEQYF
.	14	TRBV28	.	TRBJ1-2	TGTGCCAGCAGTTTTGGCAGGGCAGGCTATGGCTACACCTTC	CASSFGRAGYGYTF
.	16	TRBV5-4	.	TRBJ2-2	TGTGCCAGCAGCTTATACGGGAGTATGGACACCGGGGAGCTGTTTTTT	CASSLYGSMDTGELFF
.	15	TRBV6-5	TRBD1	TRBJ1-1	TGTGCCAGCAGTTCTCGGACAGGGGTGAACACTGAAGCTTTCTTT	CASSSRTGVNTEAFF
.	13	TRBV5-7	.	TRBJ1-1	TGTGCCAGCAGAACCGCGCGGGACACTGAAGCTTTCTTT	CASRTARDTEAFF
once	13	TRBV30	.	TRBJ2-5	TGTGCCTGGAGATCAACAGGGAGGGAGACCCAGTACTTC	CAWRSTGRETQYF
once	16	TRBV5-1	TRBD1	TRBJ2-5	TGCGCCAGCAGTTTCTCGGACAGGGACCCACAAGAGACCCAGTACTTC	CASSFSDRDPQETQYF
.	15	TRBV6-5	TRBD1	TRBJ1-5	TGTGCCAGCAGCCCGAGCGGACAGGGAGGTCAGCCCCAGCATTTT	CASSPSGQGGQPQHF
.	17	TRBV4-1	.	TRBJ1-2	TGCGCCAGCAGCCAATGGGGACCGCGTGAGCGCACGTATGGCTACACCTTC	CASSQWGPRERTYGYTF
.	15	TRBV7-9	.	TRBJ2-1	TGTGCCAGCAGCCAAGCCGGGACTTTCACCCCCGAGCAGTTCTTC	CASSQAGTFTPEQFF
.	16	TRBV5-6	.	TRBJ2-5	TGTGCCAGCAGCTCGGGACTCTTGGGAGAGGGAGAGACCCAGTACTTC	CASSSGLLGEGETQYF
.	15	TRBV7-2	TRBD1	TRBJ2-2	TGTGCCAGCAGCTACCGACAGGGCGGCACCGGGGAGCTGTTTTTT	CASSYRQGGTGELFF
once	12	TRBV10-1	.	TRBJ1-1	TGCGCCAGCAGCCCCGGTAGCACTGAAGCTTTCTTT	CASSPGSTEAFF
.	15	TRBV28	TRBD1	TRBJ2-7	TGTGCCAGCAGTTTACAGGGGGCTGGTAGCTACGAGCAGTACTTC	CASSLQGAGSYEQYF
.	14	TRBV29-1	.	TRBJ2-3	TGCAGCGTTGAATCGCGGGAAACCACAGATACGCAGTATTTT	CSVESRETTDTQYF
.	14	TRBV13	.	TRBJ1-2	TGTGCCAGCAGCTTGGGGGAGCTAAACGGTGGCTACACCTTC	CASSLGELNGGYTF
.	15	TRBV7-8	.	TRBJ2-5	TGTGCCAGCAGCTTATTGGCAGGGTGGGAAGAGACCCAGTACTTC	CASSLLAGWEETQYF